There are many counts of the clone carrying this T cell receptor (beta chain). Its specificity is not known. The lymph nodes were axillary draining lymph nodes from breast cancer patients. Trimming removed 6 bases from V and 0 bases from J; junction bases left unmatched: 9. CDR3 length equals 16 residues. The germline V gene encodes CDR1 MNHEY and CDR2 SVGEGT. TCRdb reanalysed the multiplex PCR reads using MiXCR and keeps one entry per CDR3 protein. The data hold about 110,000 distinct CDR3 sequences, with about 30% observed a single time. This specimen belongs to a study of breast tumors, draining lymph nodes, adjacent tissues. Study findings and constraints: Tumor TCR diversity was below lymph nodes but above nontumor tissue.

J is TRBJ2-5 and V is TRBV6-2 or TRBV6-3, with 8 bases lining up with TRBD2. The sequenced sample was axillary lymph node tissue. The origin of this receptor is a female donor with breast cancer. Some clones in this sample may be carry-over from other donors' samples. The CDR3 here is CASRTRRGAYQETQYF. The DNA of the CDR3 is TGTGCCAGCAGAACGAGGCGGGGGGCGTACCAAGAGACCCAGTACTTC.